This T cell receptor beta chain was sequenced in a study of immune heterogeneity within non-small cell lung tumors. The TCR beta CDR3 region was amplified by multiplex PCR employing 32 V and 13 J primers. TCRdb re-analysed the multiplex PCR reads in MiXCR, keeping a single row per CDR3 protein. This repertoire shows over 25,000 distinct CDR3 sequences, 28% found once; its top ten account for roughly 4.3%. Study-wide findings and caveats: Within each patient, tumor sites shared identical dominant CDR3 beta clonotypes and also held site-unique high-frequency clones.

The CDR3 spans 13 residues. Template input was genomic DNA from bulk tumor (600 ng per sample). Multiple biopsies spaced far apart were taken from each primary tumor during surgery. Curative surgical treatment was performed in patients who had newly diagnosed, untreated non-small cell lung cancer. This clonotype showed up just a few times. Its antigen remains unidentified. The material sequenced was lung tumor tissue. This chain links TRBV3-2 with TRBJ2-3; the DNA was not compared with TRBD1, the D call given in the table. TRBV3-2 is flagged as a pseudogene. This clonotype originated in a man in his forties or fifties with non-small cell lung cancer. The CDR3 spells CASQNPHTDTQYF. The CDR3 DNA follows: TGTGCCAGCCAGAACCCCCACACAGATACGCAGTATTTT.